This record looks at one T cell receptor (beta chain) sequence and its context. Distinct nucleotide sequences in the sample also encode this CDR3. This entry belongs to a study of shared clonotypes between healthy human individuals. Assay used: immunoSEQ multiplex PCR; TCRdb lists only in-frame clones, some missing. Of fewer than 550,000 clones listed, 60% to 80% are singletons. The CDR3 length is 14 residues. CDR1 is SGHTA, CDR2 FQGNSA, per germline. The V segment lost 5 bases and the J segment 3 bases; nucleotides outside the gene matches: 3. Specimen: PBMCs. The receptor was derived from a woman aged 40 to 49 in good health. Some clones in this sample may be carry-over from other donors' samples. The chain joins TRBV7-2 to TRBJ2-1; 8 bases are a match to TRBD2. In DNA, the CDR3 is TGTGCCAGCAGCAAAACTAGCGGCTACAATGAGCAGTTCTTC. This gives the protein CASSKTSGYNEQFF.